A single T cell receptor (beta chain) is shown here with its context. The CDR3 is 15 residues long. V trimming: 3 bases; J trimming: 4 bases; junction bases outside the gene matches: 6. Germline V gene sequence: CDR1 SGDLS, CDR2 YYNGEE. A second about 7 to 12 cycle PCR used barcoded and J-beta primers. With 12 random nucleotides, a template-switch adaptor tagged each individual cDNA molecule. TCRdb reprocessed the 5' RACE reads via MiXCR and lists one record per CDR3 protein. This table holds approximately 760,000 distinct CDR3 sequences, roughly 25% found once. The source of the sample is a study of blood T cells in healthy people across ages. This same sample was also taken into another study, of T cells of mothers and their children.

This chain uses TRBV9 with TRBJ2-7; 11 nucleotides line up with TRBD2. Sequenced sample: blood. The receptor was derived from a boy aged 5 to 17 in good health. CDR3 DNA sequence: TGTGCCAGCAGCGAGGGGGGGACTAGCGGTTACGAGCAGTACTTC. As protein: CASSEGGTSGYEQYF.